Given below is one TCR beta chain in context. Its antigen specificity is not known. Per-base quality was not reported, and no clone a single base away is much larger than it. To sequence the TCRbeta CDR3 region, genomic DNA was isolated from the sorted cells. TCRbeta CDR3 regions were sequenced using the immunoSEQ Assay. Imported from immuneACCESS, the table was reduced by TCRdb to in-frame sequences with V and J called. These copies leave out some clones; in studies compared against another copy, an unresolved V gene accounts for under half, and the cause of the remainder is not known. For this sample the table gives under 50,000 clones, of which 75% to 80% were detected only once. Of the sample, 7.9% is held by the ten largest clones. This sample is drawn from a study of OX40 agonist ivuxolimab in advanced cancers. About the investigation overall: Ivuxolimab was a fully human IgG2 agonistic monoclonal antibody targeting the costimulatory receptor OX40 (CD134). Intravenous ivuxolimab was administered to patients every 2 weeks at six dose levels: 0.01, 0.1, 0.3, 1.5, 3 and 10 mg/kg. Of the roughly 50 dose-escalation patients, hepatocellular carcinoma was present in about 20, melanoma in approximately 15, renal cell carcinoma in 9 and head and neck cancer in 9. The dose-escalation cohort was about 83% male with a mean age of about 58 years, ranging from roughly 23 to 85. Patients were allowed to have had prior anti-PD-1, anti-PD-L1 or anti-CTLA-4 therapy, and around 41% of the dose-escalation patients had previously received checkpoint inhibitors. Partial responses occurred in three dose-escalation patients: two with cutaneous melanoma and one with hepatocellular carcinoma. Peripheral TCRbeta sequencing aimed to test whether ivuxolimab altered TCR sequence diversity and caused clonal T-cell expansion. The monotherapy dose-escalation portion (N ≈ 57 patients) of the phase I ivuxolimab trial is reported in the paper.

The trial excluded patients who had a history of autoimmune disease or who were on systemic immunosuppression. In every dose cohort, peripheral blood was drawn for TCR sequencing at baseline, cycle 4 day 1, and cycle 7 day 1. The samples were drawn from a first-in-human, open-label, multicenter phase I dose-escalation trial of ivuxolimab. The trial enrolled adults with locally advanced or metastatic head and neck squamous cell, hepatocellular, melanoma or renal cell carcinoma. Before TCR sequencing, CD4+ T cells and CD8+ T cells from peripheral blood were sorted into separate populations. Results the study describes overall, beyond this receptor: At doses of 0.1 to 3.0 mg/kg, clonal expansion of both CD4+ and CD8+ T cells in blood was seen between baseline and week 6. In partial responders in the 0.1-3.0 mg/kg groups, normalized peripheral clonal expansion was found to be among the lowest, especially among CD8+ T cells. After ivuxolimab, more expanded clones were found on average in CD8+ T cells than in CD4+ T cells. Which antigens the clonally expanded peripheral T cells were specific for was not determined. Low levels of normalized T-cell clonal expansion were also shown by some nonresponding patients.

V lost 7 bases and J lost 4 bases; the stretch between them is 23 bases long. The CDR3 runs 17 amino acids, cysteine and phenylalanine included. Here the CDR3 DNA is all that survives: 51 bases in frame from base 1. CDR1 and CDR2, per the germline V gene (reference sequence), are SEHNR and FQNEAQ. The sequence links TRBV7-9 to TRBJ2-1; no D gene is confidently identified. The starting material was CD4+ or CD8+ T cells sorted from blood, obtained in a trial of the OX40 agonist ivuxolimab. This sequence was found in an adult with an advanced solid tumor such as melanoma, head and neck, liver or kidney cancer. The DNA is TGTGCCAGCATCGGTTGGTTAGCCCTTAGTCAATACAATGAGCAGTTCTTC. Its translation reads: CASIGWLALSQYNEQFF.